This TCR beta chain originates from a study of T cell changes during pregnancy in multiple sclerosis. This clone appeared once. Germline CDR1 reads SGHTA; CDR2 reads FQGNSA. This CDR3 spans 14 amino acids. V was pared by 1 base and J by 4 bases, with 10 bases between. This table comes from immunoSEQ multiplex PCR, and its TCRdb copy is limited to in-frame clones, with some not included. The sample holds 60,000 to 75,000 clones, over 85% seen once. The chain has TRBV7-2 and TRBJ1-1; D is perhaps TRBD1 (5 bases). The receptor comes from a female donor with multiple sclerosis, enrolled in a pregnancy study. The material sequenced was peripheral blood, taken in the second trimester of pregnancy. The CDR3 is CASSLGGGITEAFF. The DNA of the CDR3 is TGTGCCAGCAGCTTAGGGGGGGGGATCACTGAAGCTTTCTTT.